Shown below are 16 T cell receptor beta chains from a single sample sequenced in a study of control samples from healthy donors and cancer patients. Assay: immunoSEQ multiplex PCR; the TCRdb copy retains only in-frame clones and omits some. The data hold some 130,000 clones, with roughly 92% observed a single time. The sample consisted of blood. The receptors derive from a man aged 25-45 years in good health.

In this sample, this clone turned up once. The CDR3 sequence is CASSEIFSNQPQHF. The CDR3 nucleotides read TGTGCCAGCAGTGAAATTTTTTCGAATCAGCCCCAGCATTTT. The J gene is TRBJ1-5, the V gene TRBV6-1, with D unclear. CDR1 MNHNS and CDR2 SASEGT come from the germline V gene. CDR3 size: 14 residues. V lost 2 bases to trimming and J lost 4 bases, with 9 bases between them.

The chain carries TRBV27 and TRBJ1-5, with 8 positions matching TRBD1. V gave up 5 bases and J gave up 3 bases; unmatched junction bases: 12. CDR1 MNHEY and CDR2 SMNVEV come from the germline V gene (reference sequence). The CDR3 is made up of 17 amino acids. CDR3 nucleotide sequence: TGTGCCAGCAGTCCCTGGAGTGGACAGGGTTCCAATCAGCCCCAGCATTTT. This encodes CASSPWSGQGSNQPQHF.

V gene TRBV6-5 combines with J gene TRBJ2-7; 7 bases agree with TRBD2. This CDR3 has 14 residues. J was trimmed by 5 bases and V by 2 bases; bases with no gene match: 6. The V gene's germline CDR1 is MNHEY and CDR2 SVGAGI. CDR3 coding DNA: TGTGCCAGCAGTTACGGGGAGGGTGTCCACGAGCAGTACTTC. This codes for CASSYGEGVHEQYF.

The CDR3, as DNA: TGTGCCAGCAGCCAAGACCTGAGGAACACTGAAGCTTTCTTT. Residues: CASSQDLRNTEAFF. The chain links TRBV14 to TRBJ1-1; unclear D gene. The CDR3 has 14 residues. Germline V gene data show CDR1 as SGHDN and CDR2 as FVKESK. The ends were cut back, 0 bases at V and 1 base at J, with 6 bases in the middle.

The V gene is TRBV29-1, the J gene TRBJ2-6; D gene ambiguous. CDR1 SQVTM and CDR2 ANQGSEA come from the germline V gene. The CDR3 consists of 13 residues. Trimming shortened V by 5 bases and J by 0 bases, and 5 bases separated the two germline ends. The CDR3 DNA is TGCAGCGTTTTAGTCTCTGGGGCCAACGTCCTGACTTTC. This gives the protein CSVLVSGANVLTF.

The sample holds one count of this clone. The chain is built from TRBV7-3 and TRBJ2-2, with TRBD2 identical over 11 bases. Trimming took 2 bases from V and 4 from J; bases not matched to a gene: 0. Germline loops: CDR1 SGHTA, CDR2 FQGTGA. The CDR3 extends over 15 amino acids. In DNA form, the CDR3 reads TGTGCCAGCAGCTTAGGACTAGCGGGCACCGGGGAGCTGTTTTTT. This gives the protein CASSLGLAGTGELFF.

This clone was observed a single time. This chain uses TRBV6-1 with TRBJ2-1; D is unresolved. Germline-derived CDR1 and CDR2 are MNHNS and SASEGT. CDR3 length: 11 amino acids. Trimming stripped 5 bases from V and 7 bases from J, with 6 bases between. CDR3 DNA: TGTGCCAGCAGTTCAGATAATGAGCAGTTCTTC. Its protein product is CASSSDNEQFF.

This clone has only one observation. The chain joins TRBV28 to TRBJ2-7; 9 bases match TRBD1. The CDR3 runs 15 residues. CDR1 MDHEN and CDR2 SYDVKM come from the germline V gene. J was trimmed by 1 base and V by 2 bases; bases with no gene match: 3. The CDR3 nucleotides read TGTGCCAGCAGTTTAATGACAGGGGGATCCTACGAGCAGTACTTC. Translated: CASSLMTGGSYEQYF. The variable domain in full, with the rest retrieved from reference TRBV28 and TRBJ2-7, is DVKVTQSSRYLVKRTGEKVFLECVQDMDHENMFWYRQDPGLGLRLIYFSYDVKMKEKGDIPEGYSVSREKKERFSLILESASTNQTSMYLCASSLMTGGSYEQYFGPGTRLTVT.

The chain couples TRBV5-4 to TRBJ2-1, with D maybe TRBD1 (6 bases). Trimming took off 4 bases at V and 6 bases at J, with 17 bases between the two ends. Germline-derived CDR1 and CDR2 are SGHNT and YYREEE (reference sequence). This CDR3 region has 15 residues. This chain's CDR3 is CASSPRGRGFNEQFF. Written as DNA, the CDR3 is TGTGCCAGCAGCCCTCGGGGCAGGGGATTCAATGAGCAGTTCTTC.

The chain combines TRBV18 with TRBJ1-1, with 9 bases identical to TRBD1. CDR1 and CDR2 from the germline V gene are KGHSH and LQKENI. CDR3 size: 16 residues. V dropped 3 bases and J dropped 8; count of bases not matched to a gene: 13. The CDR3 loop is CASSPGTGHQRQEAFF. Written as DNA, the CDR3 is TGTGCCAGCTCACCGGGGACAGGGCACCAGCGGCAGGAAGCTTTCTTT.

The gene calls are TRBV4-2 and TRBJ2-1; 8 bases are a match to TRBD1. CDR3 size: 17 residues. Germline CDR1 is LGHNA and CDR2 is YNFKEQ. V trimming: 0 bases; J trimming: 7 bases; junction bases outside the gene matches: 11. The CDR3 nucleotides read TGTGCCAGCAGCCAAGATCCTTGGCAGGGGGCTGTAAATGAGCAGTTCTTC. Its protein product is CASSQDPWQGAVNEQFF.

Here the CDR3 DNA reads TGTGCCAGCAGAGTACTTGGACAGGGCCTCCTTAGGAGCAATCAGCCCCAGCATTTT. Translated: CASRVLGQGLLRSNQPQHF. The chain carries TRBV2 and TRBJ1-5, with 8 nucleotides matching TRBD1. There are 19 residues in the CDR3. From germline, CDR1 is SNHLY and CDR2 FYNNEI. V was clipped by 6 bases and J by 1 base; unmatched bases: 17.

The chain couples TRBV9 to TRBJ2-7, with TRBD1 identical over 7 bases. Germline loops: CDR1 SGDLS, CDR2 YYNGEE. V shed 3 bases, J shed 8 bases, and the junction held 14 bases outside the gene matches. The CDR3 consists of 15 residues. The CDR3: CASSEGQVFSEKQYF. CDR3 DNA: TGTGCCAGCAGCGAAGGACAGGTTTTTTCCGAAAAGCAGTACTTC. The whole variable domain, remainder taken from reference TRBV9 and TRBJ2-7, is DSGVTQTPKHLITATGQRVTLRCSPRSGDLSVYWYQQSLDQGLQFLIQYYNGEERAKGNILERFSAQQFPDLHSELNLSSLELGDSALYFCASSEGQVFSEKQYFGPGTRLTVT.

The chain uses TRBV4-3 and TRBJ2-7, with 7 bases aligning to TRBD2. Germline CDR1 reads LGHNA; CDR2 reads YSLEER. CDR3 length equals 19 residues. V lost 2 bases to trimming and J lost 6 bases; unmatched junction nucleotides: 22. The CDR3 sequence is CASSQFGRGRTASVSEQYF. The CDR3 DNA sequence: TGCGCCAGCAGCCAATTTGGGAGGGGCAGGACTGCCTCGGTCAGCGAGCAGTACTTC.

This rearrangement joins TRBV6-4 to TRBJ2-2, with D unclear. Germline lookup yields CDR1 MRHNA and CDR2 SNTAGT. This CDR3 is built from 13 residues. Trimming pared 5 bases from V and 1 base from J, leaving 5 bases between. The CDR3 nucleotides read TGTGCCAGCAGTCGCGGGAACACCGGGGAGCTGTTTTTT. Amino acid sequence: CASSRGNTGELFF.

The genes are TRBV28 and TRBJ2-3; unclear D gene. The CDR3 is 13 residues long. V lost 5 bases and J 4 bases, leaving 10 bases between the germline ends. Per the germline V gene, CDR1 is MDHEN and CDR2 is SYDVKM. In nucleotides, the CDR3 is TGTGCCAGCAGTATTATGTTCGCAGATACGCAGTATTTT. Protein product: CASSIMFADTQYF.